This passage covers 14 T cell receptor beta chains from one sample sequenced in a study of T-cell memory formation after mild COVID-19. TCRdb independently ran MiXCR on the 5' RACE reads; one entry per CDR3 protein. This table has approximately 480,000 distinct CDR3 sequences, 18% appearing once. Material for sequencing was PBMCs or a T cell subset sorted from them (not recorded which). The receptors here all came from an adult woman who had mild COVID-19 (a few samples of this study predate the infection). Cell type and time point are not known.

The chain couples TRBV19 to TRBJ2-1; the match to TRBD2 covers 8 bases. The CDR3 is 15 amino acids. Germline-derived CDR1 and CDR2 are LNHDA and SQIVND (reference sequence). Germline trimming cut 3 bases from V and 4 bases from J; bases unmatched to any gene: 5. The CDR3 nucleotides are TGTGCCAGTAGTATTCGGACTAGCAGATACAATGAGCAGTTCTTC. Its translation is CASSIRTSRYNEQFF.

The table lists this clonotype with many counts. The chain employs TRBV2 and TRBJ1-1; D may be TRBD1 (5 bases). Deletions cut 8 bases from V and 5 bases from J, with 21 bases between. CDR1 and CDR2 from the germline V gene are SNHLY and FYNNEI. The CDR3 has 15 residues. CDR3 residues: CASLGYTGPGTEAFF. Written as DNA, the CDR3 is TGTGCCAGCTTGGGATATACAGGTCCGGGTACTGAAGCTTTCTTT. Full variable domain (rest looked up from reference TRBV2 and TRBJ1-1): EPEVTQTPSHQVTQMGQEVILRCVPISNHLYFYWYRQILGQKVEFLVSFYNNEISEKSEIFDDQFSVERPDGSNFTLKIRSTKLEDSAMYFCASLGYTGPGTEAFFGQGTRLTVV.

This clonotype was seen a handful of times. The gene calls are TRBV19 and TRBJ2-7; 8 nucleotides align to TRBD1. Germline CDR1 reads LNHDA; CDR2 reads SQIVND (reference sequence). Trimming cost V 10 bases and J 5 bases; bases outside gene matches: 13. The CDR3 has 14 amino acids. The CDR3 loop reads CATSGQAETDEQYF. Written as DNA, the CDR3 is TGTGCCACCTCGGGACAGGCGGAGACTGACGAGCAGTACTTC.

This clonotype has more than one count but fewer than ten. This chain uses TRBV7-6 with TRBJ1-4, with D perhaps matching TRBD1 (5 bases). There are 15 residues in the CDR3. Germline values: CDR1 SGHVS, CDR2 FNYEAQ. Trimming took off 6 bases at V and 2 bases at J, with 13 bases between the two ends. This CDR3 is CASRPRGTTNEKLFF. In DNA form, the CDR3 reads TGTGCCAGCAGACCTCGGGGGACGACTAATGAAAAACTGTTTTTT. Complete variable domain (other parts from reference TRBV7-6 and TRBJ1-4): GAGVSQSPRYKVTKRGQDVALRCDPISGHVSLYWYRQALGQGPEFLTYFNYEAQQDKSGLPNDRFSAERPEGSISTLTIQRTEQRDSAMYRCASRPRGTTNEKLFFGSGTQLSVL.

The chain has TRBV13 and TRBJ2-1, with 8 positions matching TRBD2. The V gene's germline CDR1 is PRHDT and CDR2 FYEKMQ (reference sequence). V was clipped by 5 bases and J by 1 base; unmatched bases: 7. There are 16 residues in the CDR3. In DNA form, the CDR3 reads TGTGCCAGCAGCCTTGGGACTAGTCGGTCCTACAATGAGCAGTTCTTC. This encodes CASSLGTSRSYNEQFF.

V is TRBV29-1 and J is TRBJ2-3; D possibly corresponds to TRBD1 (5 bases). Per the germline V gene, CDR1 is SQVTM and CDR2 is ANQGSEA. The CDR3 covers 13 residues. V dropped 5 bases and J dropped 1 base, with 10 bases sitting between them. DNA of the CDR3: TGCAGCGTTTTGTCCAGGGGCACAGATACGCAGTATTTT. This gives the protein CSVLSRGTDTQYF.

This chain links TRBV6-5 with TRBJ2-3; D may be TRBD1 or TRBD2 (5 bases each). Trimming removed 3 bases from V and 4 bases from J, with 11 bases in between. Germline-derived CDR1 and CDR2 are MNHEY and SVGAGI. The CDR3 has 14 residues. In nucleotides, the CDR3 is TGTGCCAGCAGTTATTTGGGACCTGCAGATACGCAGTATTTT. Residues: CASSYLGPADTQYF.

This chain connects TRBV6-5 to TRBJ2-6; weak D call: TRBD2 (5 bases). The CDR3 is 15 amino acids. Germline loops: CDR1 MNHEY, CDR2 SVGAGI. Deletions cut 4 bases from V and 0 bases from J, with 7 bases between. CDR3: CASSWRSSGANVLTF. In DNA form, the CDR3 reads TGTGCCAGCAGTTGGAGGAGCTCTGGGGCCAACGTCCTGACTTTC.

This clonotype was seen a handful of times. The chain carries TRBV30 and TRBJ1-5; TRBD1 matches 7 bases. This CDR3 region has 16 residues. Trimming cost V 0 bases and J 0 bases; bases outside gene matches: 5. Germline V gene data show CDR1 as GTSNPN and CDR2 as SVGIG (reference sequence). The CDR3 nucleotides are TGTGCCTGGAGTGTAGGGGGACAGAATAGCAATCAGCCCCAGCATTTT. The encoded protein is CAWSVGGQNSNQPQHF.

This sequence joins TRBV12-3 or TRBV12-4 and TRBJ2-2, with D maybe TRBD2 (5 bases). Trimming left V 4 bases short and J 0 bases short, with 9 bases between. The CDR3 is made up of 15 amino acids. CDR3 protein: CASSWGAPNTGELFF. CDR3 nucleotide sequence: TGTGCCAGCAGTTGGGGAGCCCCGAACACCGGGGAGCTGTTTTTT.

The V gene is TRBV6-4, the J gene TRBJ2-3, with TRBD1 identical over 10 bases. This CDR3 region has 14 residues. Germline CDR1 reads MRHNA; CDR2 reads SNTAGT. The ends lost 2 bases at V and 4 bases at J; junction bases unmatched: 0. The DNA for the CDR3 is TGTGCCAGCAGTGACGGACAGGGGGCAGATACGCAGTATTTT. Protein: CASSDGQGADTQYF.

This clonotype turned up a few times. The chain is built from TRBV7-3 and TRBJ1-1; D is perhaps TRBD1 (5 bases). V shed 0 bases and J shed 3 bases, with 14 bases lying between them. The CDR3 consists of 16 residues. Germline loops: CDR1 SGHTA, CDR2 FQGTGA. CDR3 nucleotide sequence: TGTGCCAGCAGCTTAACGGGAGGGGATGGGGACACTGAAGCTTTCTTT. Encoded protein: CASSLTGGDGDTEAFF.

This clonotype was observed a handful of times. The chain couples TRBV29-1 to TRBJ1-2; 7 nucleotides agree with TRBD1. The CDR3 is 11 residues long. CDR1 SQVTM and CDR2 ANQGSEA come from the germline V gene. In nucleotides, the CDR3 is TGCATGCTGGACAGGTCCTATGGCTACACCTTC. Protein: CMLDRSYGYTF.

This clonotype has only a few counts. This chain uses TRBV4-1 with TRBJ2-2; the D gene is possibly TRBD1 (5 bases). The CDR3 totals 15 residues. Trimming took 4 bases from V and 2 from J, leaving 11 bases between them. Germline CDR1 MGHRA, CDR2 YSYEKL. The CDR3 region has the DNA TGCGCCAGCAGCCCGCAGGGTACAAACACCGGGGAGCTGTTTTTT. Translating gives CASSPQGTNTGELFF.